The 10 T cell receptor beta chains listed next were all sequenced from one sample in a study of T cells in Graves' hyperthyroidism and ophthalmopathy (dated by TCRdb to between 2019 and 2020). Library prep was done by multiplex PCR. Sequencing instrument: Illumina HiSeq 2000. Amplification of TCR beta CDR3 regions was carried out from RNA transcripts. For the first round of RT-PCR on the TCR CDR3, the HTBI primer set was used together with the Qiagen OneStep RT-PCR kit. TCRdb redid the processing of the public reads, applying fastp at Q25 and MiXCR, and retained in-frame beta chains. A single entry per CDR3 protein holds the most common genes and DNA from its merged rows. The table for this sample lists 620,000 or so distinct CDR3 sequences; about 15% of them were counted only once. About an eighth of the sample goes to the ten largest clones. The specimen sequenced was blood. Every receptor here comes from a woman aged 45 to 65 with Graves' ophthalmopathy.

The V gene is TRBV7-6, the J gene TRBJ2-2; 12 nucleotides agree with TRBD2. Germline V gives CDR1 SGHVS, CDR2 FNYEAQ. This CDR3 spans 16 amino acids. Germline trimming cut 3 bases from V and 7 bases from J; bases unmatched to any gene: 6. Here the CDR3 DNA reads TGTGCCAGCAGCTTGCTAGCGGGAGGGCAAGTCGGGGAGCTGTTTTTT. Protein product: CASSLLAGGQVGELFF. The entire variable domain, with the rest obtained from reference TRBV7-6 and TRBJ2-2, is as follows: GAGVSQSPRYKVTKRGQDVALRCDPISGHVSLYWYRQALGQGPEFLTYFNYEAQQDKSGLPNDRFSAERPEGSISTLTIQRTEQRDSAMYRCASSLLAGGQVGELFFGEGSRLTVL.

This clonotype appeared a few times. DNA of the CDR3: TGCGCCAGCATCCCGGCTCCGGGGAACTATGGCTACACCTTC. It encodes CASIPAPGNYGYTF. The genes are TRBV5-1 and TRBJ1-2, with D unclear. The CDR3 covers 14 residues. V lost 6 bases, J lost 2 bases, and 14 bases lay in between. The germline gives CDR1 SGHRS, CDR2 YFSETQ. The variable domain in full, completed from reference TRBV5-1 and TRBJ1-2, reads KAGVTQTPRYLIKTRGQQVTLSCSPISGHRSVSWYQQTPGQGLQFLFEYFSETQRNKGNFPGRFSGRQFSNSRSEMNVSTLELGDSALYLCASIPAPGNYGYTFGSGTRLTVV.

Ten or more counts support this clonotype. In DNA, the CDR3 is TGTGCCATCACTGGACTAGCGGGCGTCTCTGGGGCCAACGTCCTGACTTTC. Its protein is CAITGLAGVSGANVLTF. This chain links TRBV10-3 with TRBJ2-6; 11 bases are shared with TRBD2. From germline, CDR1 is ENHRY and CDR2 SYGVKD. V dropped 7 bases and J dropped 0; count of bases not matched to a gene: 5. The CDR3 runs to 17 residues.

This clonotype has more than one count but fewer than ten. The chain uses TRBV6-1 and TRBJ1-2; 9 positions match TRBD1. The CDR3 runs 15 residues. Germline CDR1 reads MNHNS; CDR2 reads SASEGT. Unmatched junction bases numbered 8, after V lost 5 bases and J lost 4 bases. DNA of the CDR3: TGTGCCAGCAGTAACAGGGGGCACGTTAGCTATGGCTACACCTTC. As protein: CASSNRGHVSYGYTF.

This clonotype has just a few counts. The junction differs from germline at one of its ends, possibly a read error. The J gene is TRBJ1-1, the V gene TRBV28; no clear D gene. CDR3 length equals 13 residues. The germline V gene has CDR1 MDHEN and CDR2 SYDVKM. Here the CDR3 DNA reads TGCGCCAGCAGTCCAGAGCCTAACACTGAAGTTTTCTTT. Its protein is CASSPEPNTEVFF.

This clonotype was found many times. The chain combines TRBV28 with TRBJ1-1; D is possibly TRBD1 (5 bases). The CDR3 length is 14 residues. The germline CDR1 and CDR2 sequences are MDHEN and SYDVKM. Trimming removed 6 bases from V and 5 bases from J, with 16 bases in between. CDR3 protein: CASRPWGDGTEAFF. CDR3 nucleotide sequence: TGTGCCAGCAGACCTTGGGGGGATGGAACTGAAGCTTTCTTT.

The chain joins TRBV28 to TRBJ2-6, with D maybe TRBD1 (5 bases). Trimming took 7 bases from V and 4 from J, leaving 20 bases between them. This CDR3 has 17 amino acids. Per germline, CDR1 MDHEN and CDR2 SYDVKM. CDR3 in amino acids: CASTLTEFPPGANVLTF. Here the CDR3 DNA reads TGTGCCAGCACCCTGACAGAATTCCCCCCCGGGGCCAACGTCCTGACTTTC.

The chain employs TRBV5-5 and TRBJ1-5; D is ambiguous. The V gene lost 3 bases and the J gene lost 4 bases, with 23 bases spanning the gap. The CDR3 spans 18 residues. In germline, CDR1 is SGHKS, CDR2 YYEKEE (reference sequence). CDR3 amino acids: CASSSGPGQAGFNQPQHF. In DNA form, the CDR3 reads TGTGCCAGCAGCTCCGGGCCAGGCCAAGCTGGATTTAATCAGCCCCAGCATTTT.

CDR3 DNA: TGCAGTGCTAGAAACGGGAGACTCTACGAGCAGTACTTC. Amino acid sequence: CSARNGRLYEQYF. The chain employs TRBV20-1 and TRBJ2-7, with TRBD2 as a possible D gene (6 bases). The CDR3 runs 13 residues. Trimming took off 2 bases at V and 3 bases at J, with 11 bases between the two ends. Germline CDR1 DFQATT, CDR2 SNEGSKA (reference sequence).

The sample holds many counts of this clonotype. The rearrangement links TRBV30 to TRBJ1-4; TRBD1 might be the D (6 bases). CDR1 and CDR2 (germline): GTSNPN, SVGIG (reference sequence). The CDR3 sequence is 13 residues long. V lost 1 base to trimming and J lost 8 bases, with 11 bases between them. The CDR3 bases are TGTGCCTGGAGTGAGACAGGAGCCGAAAAACTGTTTTTT. The encoded protein is CAWSETGAEKLFF.